This passage covers 26 T cell receptor beta chains from one sample sequenced in a study of T-cell memory formation after mild COVID-19. MiXCR, run by TCRdb on the 5' RACE reads, gives a single entry per CDR3 protein. The sample lists around 250,000 distinct CDR3 sequences, 16% occurring once. Sequencing was done on a sample of PBMCs or a T cell subset sorted from them (not recorded which). The receptors shown here come from a man between 18 and 29 years old who had mild COVID-19 (a few samples of this study predate the infection). Cell type and time point are not known.

The chain has TRBV11-3 and TRBJ2-3; maybe TRBD2 (6 bases). Germline V CDR1 and CDR2: SGHNT, YENEEA. The CDR3 is 16 residues long. Trimming removed 5 bases at V and 0 bases at J, with 15 bases between. CDR3 residues: CASSRSSGTSTDTQYF. The CDR3 bases are TGTGCCAGCAGCCGCTCGTCAGGGACTAGCACAGATACGCAGTATTTT.

This clonotype has just a few counts. This sequence joins TRBV25-1 and TRBJ2-5; D call uncertain. Trimming stripped 3 bases from V and 3 bases from J, with 8 bases between. Germline CDR1 and CDR2: MGHDK and SYGVNS. The CDR3 extends over 13 amino acids. The CDR3 DNA is TGTGCCAGCAGTGACGACCGAGAAGAGACCCAGTACTTC. Residues: CASSDDREETQYF.

The V and J genes are TRBV5-5 and TRBJ1-5; possible D gene TRBD1, 5 bases. Per germline, CDR1 SGHKS and CDR2 YYEKEE (reference sequence). The CDR3 has 13 residues. V gave up 3 bases and J gave up 7 bases, with 11 bases separating them. The CDR3 loop reads CASSWGGEQPQHF. The CDR3 nucleotides are TGTGCCAGCAGCTGGGGAGGGGAGCAGCCCCAGCATTTT.

The CDR3 coding sequence is TGCGCCAGCAGCTTTAAAGGGGGATCAGATACGCAGTATTTT. Translation gives CASSFKGGSDTQYF. The chain has TRBV5-1 and TRBJ2-3; D may be TRBD1 (6 bases). The CDR3 consists of 14 residues. The germline gives CDR1 SGHRS, CDR2 YFSETQ. V was cut by 2 bases and J by 4 bases, with 11 bases left in between.

The V and J genes are TRBV12-3 or TRBV12-4 and TRBJ2-4; D unclear. Trimming cost V 6 bases and J 5 bases, with 14 bases left between them. The CDR3 length is 14 residues. The CDR3 DNA reads as TGTGCCAGCAGCCGCAGTCAGTTCGAAAACATTCAGTACTTC. It is translated as CASSRSQFENIQYF.

J is TRBJ2-7 and V is TRBV6-2 or TRBV6-3; the D is unclear. This CDR3 spans 15 amino acids. Per germline, CDR1 MNHEY and CDR2 SVGEGT. V lost 4 bases to trimming and J lost 0 bases, with 13 bases between them. The CDR3 is CASSCGSRCSYEQYV. The CDR3 DNA reads TGTGCCAGCAGTTGTGGCAGCCGTTGCTCCTACGAGCAGTACGTC.

This clonotype was seen a handful of times. This chain uses TRBV3-1 with TRBJ1-5; possible D gene TRBD1, 6 bases. Trimming took 5 bases from V and 10 from J, leaving 15 bases between them. Germline assignment: CDR1 LGHDT and CDR2 YNNKEL (reference sequence). The CDR3 runs to 13 residues. The CDR3 loop is CASSGNRVQPQHF. The CDR3 DNA is TGTGCCAGCAGCGGGAACAGGGTCCAACCCCAGCATTTT.

This clonotype was observed a handful of times. The V call is TRBV29-1, the J call TRBJ2-5; perhaps TRBD1 as D (6 bases). Trimming pared 6 bases from V and 4 bases from J, leaving 18 bases between. CDR1 is SQVTM and CDR2 is ANQGSEA in the germline V gene. There are 14 residues in the CDR3. In nucleotides, the CDR3 is TGCAGCGTCCGACGGCAGGGGATGGGAGAGACCCAGTACTTC. Protein: CSVRRQGMGETQYF.

The chain combines TRBV7-6 with TRBJ2-2; TRBD1 agrees at 9 bases. CDR3 length: 17 amino acids. Germline assignment: CDR1 SGHVS and CDR2 FNYEAQ. V lost 6 bases and J lost 3; bases outside the gene matches: 11. The CDR3, as DNA: TGTGCCAGCAGTCCCCGGGCCGGGACAGGGTACACCGGGGAGCTGTTTTTT. It codes for CASSPRAGTGYTGELFF.

The chain combines TRBV6-5 with TRBJ2-3; perhaps TRBD2 as D (6 bases). V was clipped by 0 bases and J by 4 bases, with 14 bases between them. The CDR3 consists of 16 residues. Germline V gene lookup returns CDR1 MNHEY and CDR2 SVGAGI. Written as DNA, the CDR3 is TGTGCCAGCAGTTACTCGGAGGGGAGTTGGTCAGATACGCAGTATTTT. Protein: CASSYSEGSWSDTQYF.

The V call is TRBV7-2, the J call TRBJ1-4, with D possibly TRBD1 on 5 matching bases. This CDR3 is built from 13 residues. Trimming pared 3 bases from V and 7 bases from J, leaving 9 bases between. Germline V lookup: CDR1 SGHTA, CDR2 FQGNSA. CDR3 in DNA: TGTGCCAGCAGCTTCTCGGGGGTTGAAAAACTGTTTTTT. Translation: CASSFSGVEKLFF. Full variable domain (missing parts from reference TRBV7-2 and TRBJ1-4): GAGVSQSPSNKVTEKGKDVELRCDPISGHTALYWYRQSLGQGLEFLIYFQGNSAPDKSGLPSDRFSAERTGGSVSTLTIQRTQQEDSAVYLCASSFSGVEKLFFGSGTQLSVL.

This chain uses TRBV6-5 with TRBJ2-1; TRBD1 is a possible D gene (5 bases). CDR1 is MNHEY and CDR2 is SVGAGI in the germline V gene. The CDR3 length is 12 residues. V was shortened by 6 bases and J by 4 bases, with 7 bases between the two germline ends. This CDR3 is CASRSGYNEQFF. CDR3 nucleotide sequence: TGTGCCAGCAGATCAGGGTACAATGAGCAGTTCTTC.

In this sample, this clonotype turned up many times. V and J are TRBV6-5 and TRBJ2-7; TRBD1 might be the D (7 bases). This CDR3 comprises 15 residues. Deletions cut 2 bases from V and 0 bases from J, with 11 bases between. Germline V gives CDR1 MNHEY, CDR2 SVGAGI. CDR3 in amino acids: CASSYGGGGSYEQYF. The CDR3 coding sequence is TGTGCCAGCAGTTACGGAGGGGGCGGCTCCTACGAGCAGTACTTC.

This clonotype was recorded a few times. CDR3 nucleotide sequence: TGCGCCAGCAGCTTATTTGGAGAAGAGACCCAGTACTTC. It encodes CASSLFGEETQYF. The chain combines TRBV5-1 with TRBJ2-5; D unresolved. V lost 2 bases and J lost 3, with 8 bases in between. The V gene's germline CDR1 is SGHRS and CDR2 YFSETQ. The CDR3 runs 13 residues.

This clonotype was picked up a small number of times. CDR3 nucleotide sequence: TGCAGTGCTAGTGACTACCAAGAGACCCAGTACTTC. It codes for CSASDYQETQYF. The chain employs TRBV20-1 and TRBJ2-5; D not certain. Germline-derived CDR1 and CDR2 are DFQATT and SNEGSKA (reference sequence). Trimming pared 3 bases from V and 0 bases from J, leaving 5 bases between. The CDR3 has 12 amino acids.

In this sample, this clonotype turned up a few times. V gene TRBV12-3 or TRBV12-4 combines with J gene TRBJ2-7; maybe TRBD1 (6 bases). CDR3 length equals 14 residues. V was clipped by 7 bases and J by 1 base, with 14 bases between them. CDR3 region: CASTNTDRSYEQYF. For the CDR3, the DNA is TGTGCCAGCACCAATACCGACAGGTCCTACGAGCAGTACTTC.

This clonotype was picked up a small number of times. A clone one base away is much larger, so this may be a read error. The V gene is TRBV7-8, the J gene TRBJ2-2; D not certain. Per germline, CDR1 SGHVS and CDR2 FQNEAQ. The CDR3 loop spans 11 amino acids. The V and J ends lost 2 bases and 7 bases respectively, with 2 bases between them. The CDR3 reads CASSLIGELFF. The CDR3 coding sequence is TGTGCCAGCAGCTTAATCGGGGAGCTGTTTTTT. The full variable domain, its missing parts supplied by reference TRBV7-8 and TRBJ2-2, is GAGVSQSPRYKVAKRGQDVALRCDPISGHVSLFWYQQALGQGPEFLTYFQNEAQLDKSGLPSDRFFAERPEGSVSTLKIQRTQQEDSAVYLCASSLIGELFFGEGSRLTVL.

This clonotype was seen a few times. The CDR3 DNA is TGTGCCATCAGAGGACAGGGTATGGGTGAAGCTTTCTTT. It codes for CAIRGQGMGEAFF. The V and J genes are TRBV10-3 and TRBJ1-1; the match to TRBD1 covers 8 bases. J gave up 7 bases and V 6 bases, and 7 bases lay outside the gene matches. Germline CDR1 and CDR2: ENHRY and SYGVKD. CDR3 size: 13 residues.

The chain uses TRBV12-3 or TRBV12-4 and TRBJ1-2; D remains unclear. Trimming shortened V by 5 bases and J by 4 bases, and 17 bases separated the two germline ends. The CDR3 is 15 amino acids. The CDR3 reads CASSPGRVGIYGYTF. DNA for the CDR3: TGTGCCAGCAGTCCCGGAAGGGTGGGGATCTATGGCTACACCTTC.

This clonotype was observed a few times. The CDR3 protein is CASSYQGATEKLFF. The CDR3 coding sequence is TGTGCCAGCAGTTACCAGGGGGCGACTGAAAAACTGTTTTTT. The V gene is TRBV6-5, the J gene TRBJ1-4, with 8 bases matching TRBD1. Germline lookup yields CDR1 MNHEY and CDR2 SVGAGI. The CDR3 contains 14 residues. The junction had 3 bases not matched to a gene; V was cut back by 2 bases and J by 7 bases.

The chain links TRBV12-3 or TRBV12-4 to TRBJ1-5; 7 bases map to TRBD1. The junction had 6 bases not matched to a gene; V was cut back by 8 bases and J by 2 bases. The CDR3 sequence is 14 residues long. Here the CDR3 reads CASGPGGGNQPQHF. DNA of the CDR3: TGTGCCAGCGGGCCAGGGGGAGGCAATCAGCCCCAGCATTTT.

The rearrangement links TRBV11-2 to TRBJ1-2; 8 nucleotides line up with TRBD1. Germline loops: CDR1 SGHAT, CDR2 FQNNGV. This CDR3 has 13 amino acids. The V and J ends lost 1 base and 10 bases, in that order; junction bases with no gene match: 5. In DNA, the CDR3 is TGTGCCAGCAGCTTAGCTACAGGGGGAGACTACACCTTC. The encoded protein is CASSLATGGDYTF.

This clonotype has more than one count but fewer than ten. V is TRBV6-6 and J is TRBJ1-6; D unresolved. Trimming pared 2 bases from V and 13 bases from J, leaving 15 bases between. The CDR3 totals 14 residues. Germline-derived CDR1 and CDR2 are MNHNY and SVGAGI (reference sequence). The DNA of the CDR3 is TGTGCCAGCAGTTACCAACCCCGGATGACGCCCCTCCACTTT. This sequence encodes CASSYQPRMTPLHF.

The chain recombines TRBV5-6 with TRBJ1-6, with D perhaps TRBD1 (5 bases). The CDR3 consists of 15 residues. The V and J ends lost 1 base and 10 bases respectively, with 15 bases between them. In germline, CDR1 is SGHDT, CDR2 YYEEEE. The CDR3 sequence: CASSLQLGDGSPLHF. Here the CDR3 DNA reads TGTGCCAGCAGCTTGCAGCTAGGGGACGGATCACCCCTCCACTTT.

V gene TRBV7-2 combines with J gene TRBJ1-6; no reliable D call. Germline V gives CDR1 SGHTA, CDR2 FQGNSA. The CDR3 runs to 13 residues. Trimming took 2 bases from V and 10 from J, leaving 9 bases between them. CDR3 in amino acids: CASSLLLVSPLHF. CDR3 in DNA: TGTGCCAGCAGCTTATTATTGGTCTCACCCCTCCACTTT.

The chain recombines TRBV6-4 with TRBJ2-3; 8 bases are shared with TRBD1. The junction had 6 bases not matched to a gene; V was cut back by 5 bases and J by 2 bases. Germline-derived CDR1 and CDR2 are MRHNA and SNTAGT. CDR3 size: 15 residues. The CDR3, as DNA: TGTGCCAGCAGTTACGGGACAGGTTCCACAGATACGCAGTATTTT. This translates into CASSYGTGSTDTQYF.